This T cell receptor beta chain was recovered during a study of shared clonotypes between healthy human individuals. About the research overall: The donors, a couple of women and three men, were aged 18 to 49.

The sample holds one count of this clone. All participating donors were Caucasian adults from Nashville, Tennessee. Around 86 million PBMCs went into genomic DNA for unsorted samples. Germline-derived CDR1 and CDR2 are MNHNS and SASEGT. V trimming: 6 bases; J trimming: 1 base; junction bases outside the gene matches: 2. The CDR3 has 13 residues. The assay was immunoSEQ multiplex PCR, and TCRdb's table has in-frame clones only and misses some. The sample has fewer than 650,000 clones; roughly 72% are singletons. The V call is TRBV6-1, the J call TRBJ2-7; 8 positions match TRBD2. What was sequenced was PBMCs. This TCR came from a woman aged 40 to 50 in good health. Some clones in this sample may be carry-over from other donors' samples. Here the CDR3 DNA reads TGTGCCAGCAGCGGACTAGCATCCTACGAGCAGTACTTC. Its translation is CASSGLASYEQYF.